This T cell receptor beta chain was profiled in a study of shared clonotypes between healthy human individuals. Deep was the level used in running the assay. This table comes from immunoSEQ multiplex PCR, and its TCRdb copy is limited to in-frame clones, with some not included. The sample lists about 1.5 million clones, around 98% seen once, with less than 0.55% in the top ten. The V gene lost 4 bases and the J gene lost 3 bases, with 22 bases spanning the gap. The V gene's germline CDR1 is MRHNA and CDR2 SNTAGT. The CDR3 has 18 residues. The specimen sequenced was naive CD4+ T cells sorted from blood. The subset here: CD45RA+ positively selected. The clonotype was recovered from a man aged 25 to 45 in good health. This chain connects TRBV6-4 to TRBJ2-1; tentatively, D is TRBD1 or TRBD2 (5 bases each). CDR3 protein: CASSAGLQVPGHYNEQFF. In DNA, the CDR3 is TGTGCCAGCAGTGCGGGGTTACAGGTCCCTGGCCACTACAATGAGCAGTTCTTC.